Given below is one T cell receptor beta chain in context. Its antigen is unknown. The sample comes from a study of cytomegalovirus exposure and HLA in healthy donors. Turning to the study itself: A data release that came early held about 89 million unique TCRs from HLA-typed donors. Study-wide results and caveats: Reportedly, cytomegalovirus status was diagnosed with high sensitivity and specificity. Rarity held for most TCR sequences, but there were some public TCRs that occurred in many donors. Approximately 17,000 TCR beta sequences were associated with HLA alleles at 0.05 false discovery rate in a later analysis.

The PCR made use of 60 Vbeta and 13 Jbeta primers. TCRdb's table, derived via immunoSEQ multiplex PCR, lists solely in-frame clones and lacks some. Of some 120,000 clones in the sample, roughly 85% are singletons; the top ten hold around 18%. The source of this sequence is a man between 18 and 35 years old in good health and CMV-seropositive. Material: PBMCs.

The CDR3 is CASSETGFSNQPQHF. In nucleotides, the CDR3 is TGTGCCAGCAGTGAAACGGGTTTTAGCAATCAGCCCCAGCATTTT. The chain uses TRBV2 and TRBJ1-5, with unresolved D. Trimming pared 2 bases from V and 0 bases from J, leaving 8 bases between. Germline assignment: CDR1 SNHLY and CDR2 FYNNEI. The CDR3 runs 15 residues.